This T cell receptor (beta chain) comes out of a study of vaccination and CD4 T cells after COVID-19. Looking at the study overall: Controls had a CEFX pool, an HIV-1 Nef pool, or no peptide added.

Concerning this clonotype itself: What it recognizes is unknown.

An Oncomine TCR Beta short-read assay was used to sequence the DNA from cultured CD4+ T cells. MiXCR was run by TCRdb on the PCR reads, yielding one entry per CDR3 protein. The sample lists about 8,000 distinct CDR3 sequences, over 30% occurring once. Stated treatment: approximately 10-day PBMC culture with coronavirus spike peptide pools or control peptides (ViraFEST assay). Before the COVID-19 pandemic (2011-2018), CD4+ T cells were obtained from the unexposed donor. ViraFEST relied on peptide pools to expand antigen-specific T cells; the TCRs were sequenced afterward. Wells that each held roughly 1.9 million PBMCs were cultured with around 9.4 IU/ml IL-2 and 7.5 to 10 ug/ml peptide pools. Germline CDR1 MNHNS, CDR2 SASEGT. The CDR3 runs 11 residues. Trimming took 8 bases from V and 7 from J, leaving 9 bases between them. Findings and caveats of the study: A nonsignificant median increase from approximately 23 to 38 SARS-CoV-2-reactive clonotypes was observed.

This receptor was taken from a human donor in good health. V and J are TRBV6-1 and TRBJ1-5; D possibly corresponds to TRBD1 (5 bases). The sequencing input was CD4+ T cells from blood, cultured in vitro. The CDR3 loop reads CASGGRQPQHF. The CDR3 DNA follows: TGTGCCAGCGGGGGAAGACAGCCCCAGCATTTT.